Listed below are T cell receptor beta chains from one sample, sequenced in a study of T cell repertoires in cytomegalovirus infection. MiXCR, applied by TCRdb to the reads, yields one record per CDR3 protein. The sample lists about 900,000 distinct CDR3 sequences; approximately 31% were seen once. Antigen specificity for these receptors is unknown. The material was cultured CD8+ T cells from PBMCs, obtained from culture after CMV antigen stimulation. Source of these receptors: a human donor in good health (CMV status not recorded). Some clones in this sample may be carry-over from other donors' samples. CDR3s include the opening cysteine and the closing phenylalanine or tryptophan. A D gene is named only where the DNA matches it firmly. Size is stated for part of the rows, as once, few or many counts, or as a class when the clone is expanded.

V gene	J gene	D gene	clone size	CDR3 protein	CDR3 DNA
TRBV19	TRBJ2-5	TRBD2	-	CASSEALAGGQETQYF	TGTGCCAGTAGTGAAGCCCTAGCGGGGGGGCAAGAGACCCAGTACTTC
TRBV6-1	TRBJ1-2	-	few	CASWGLQGSLYYGYTF	TGTGCCAGCTGGGGTTTACAGGGTTCCCTCTACTATGGCTACACCTTC
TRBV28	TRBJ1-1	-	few	CASSLGEHTEAFF	TGTGCCAGCAGTTTGGGAGAACACACTGAAGCTTTCTTT
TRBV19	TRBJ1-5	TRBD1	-	CASSGTGVQPQHF	TGTGCCAGTAGTGGGACAGGGGTTCAGCCCCAGCATTTT
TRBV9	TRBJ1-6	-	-	CASSATGSSYNSPLHF	TGTGCCAGCAGCGCCACAGGGAGCTCCTATAATTCACCCCTCCACTTT
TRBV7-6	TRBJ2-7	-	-	CASSLLSGIGYEQYF	TGTGCCAGCAGCTTGTTGTCAGGGATAGGCTACGAGCAGTACTTC
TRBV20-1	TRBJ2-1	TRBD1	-	CSAGTGGEEQFF	TGCAGTGCAGGCACAGGGGGTGAGGAGCAGTTCTTC
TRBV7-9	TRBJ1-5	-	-	CASSLGKSNQPQHF	TGTGCCAGCAGCTTGGGGAAGAGCAATCAGCCCCAGCATTTT
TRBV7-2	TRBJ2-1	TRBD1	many	CASSPFLLPVPGQGVVMDNEQFF	TGTGCCAGCAGCCCTTTTCTTCTTCCAGTACCGGGACAGGGGGTTGTTATGGACAATGAGCAGTTCTTC
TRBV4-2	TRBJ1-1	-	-	CASSQDGGTYTEAFF	TGTGCCAGCAGCCAAGATGGGGGGACTTACACTGAAGCTTTCTTT
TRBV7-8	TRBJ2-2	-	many	CASYSPGPAVSTGELFF	TGTGCCAGCTATAGTCCGGGCCCGGCAGTATCCACCGGGGAGCTGTTTTTT
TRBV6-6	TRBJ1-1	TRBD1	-	CASSYSTGMNTEAFF	TGTGCCAGCAGTTACTCGACAGGGATGAACACTGAAGCTTTCTTT
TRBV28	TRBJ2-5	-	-	CASSLSSWGGQETQYF	TGTGCCAGCAGTTTATCTTCGTGGGGAGGACAAGAGACCCAGTACTTC
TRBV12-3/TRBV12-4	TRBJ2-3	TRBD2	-	CASSQLAGPDTQYF	TGTGCCAGCAGTCAGCTAGCGGGCCCAGATACGCAGTATTTT
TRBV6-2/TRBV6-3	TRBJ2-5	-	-	CASRDGKETQYF	TGTGCCAGCAGGGACGGGAAAGAGACCCAGTACTTC
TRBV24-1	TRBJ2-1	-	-	CATSLQGSHNEQFF	TGTGCCACCAGCCTACAGGGATCCCACAATGAGCAGTTCTTC
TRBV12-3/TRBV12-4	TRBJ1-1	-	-	CASQSLGDTEAFF	TGTGCCAGCCAAAGCCTTGGGGACACTGAAGCTTTCTTT
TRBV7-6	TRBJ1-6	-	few	CASSSAGLGSPLHF	TGTGCCAGCAGCTCGGCGGGGTTAGGTTCACCCCTCCACTTT
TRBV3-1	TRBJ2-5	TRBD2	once	CASSQDGTGLVVIQETQYF	TGTGCCAGCAGCCAAGATGGAACCGGACTAGTGGTGATTCAAGAGACCCAGTACTTC
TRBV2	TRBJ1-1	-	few	CASIDRPTSGAMRDTEAFF	TGTGCCAGCATCGACAGACCAACGTCAGGGGCTATGCGGGACACTGAAGCTTTCTTT
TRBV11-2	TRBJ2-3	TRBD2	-	CASSLVVGDYTDTQYF	TGTGCCAGCAGCTTAGTAGTGGGGGACTACACAGATACGCAGTATTTT
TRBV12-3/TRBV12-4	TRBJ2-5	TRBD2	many	CASRPAGGLGETQYF	TGTGCCAGCAGACCAGCGGGGGGGCTGGGAGAGACCCAGTACTTC
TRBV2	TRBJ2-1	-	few	CASSEAILPSYNEQFF	TGTGCCAGCAGTGAAGCGATCCTCCCCTCCTACAATGAGCAGTTCTTC
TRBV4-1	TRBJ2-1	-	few	CASSHLGPAYEQFF	TGCGCCAGCAGCCACCTAGGTCCCGCGTATGAGCAGTTCTTC
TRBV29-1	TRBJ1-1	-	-	CSVEGGGRERGNTEAFF	TGCAGCGTTGAAGGCGGGGGGCGAGAAAGGGGGAACACTGAAGCTTTCTTT
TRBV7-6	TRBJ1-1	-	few	CASSSLQRVSEAFF	TGTGCCAGCAGCTCACTACAGAGGGTCTCTGAAGCTTTCTTT
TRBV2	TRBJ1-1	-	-	CASSDIKDEAFF	TGTGCCAGCAGTGACATTAAGGATGAAGCTTTCTTT
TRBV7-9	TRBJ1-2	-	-	CAGSLGGRPTNYGYTF	TGTGCCGGCAGCTTAGGAGGCAGACCGACTAACTATGGCTACACCTTC
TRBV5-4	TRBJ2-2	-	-	CASTQGGFTGELFF	TGTGCCAGCACCCAGGGGGGGTTCACCGGGGAGCTGTTTTTT
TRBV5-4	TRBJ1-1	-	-	CASSSGRKNTEAFF	TGTGCCAGCAGCTCGGGACGGAAGAACACTGAAGCTTTCTTT
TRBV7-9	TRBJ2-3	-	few	CALAQFTDTQYF	TGTGCCTTAGCCCAATTCACAGATACGCAGTATTTT
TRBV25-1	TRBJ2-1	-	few	CASSENRFNEQFF	TGTGCCAGCAGTGAGAACAGATTCAATGAGCAGTTCTTC
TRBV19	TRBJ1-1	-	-	CASSTLMGPDTEAFF	TGTGCCAGTAGTACCTTAATGGGGCCGGACACTGAAGCTTTCTTT
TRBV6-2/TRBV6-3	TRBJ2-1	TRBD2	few	CASSYFSPGGTYNEQFF	TGTGCCAGCAGTTACTTTTCGCCGGGGGGAACCTACAATGAGCAGTTCTTC
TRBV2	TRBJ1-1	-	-	CASSRASEAFF	TGTGCCAGCTCCCGGGCCTCTGAAGCTTTCTTT
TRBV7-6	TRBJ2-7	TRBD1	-	CVSSHTPGQGALEQYF	TGTGTCAGCAGCCATACACCGGGACAGGGAGCGCTCGAGCAGTACTTC
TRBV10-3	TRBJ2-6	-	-	CATHEVGGANVLTF	TGTGCCACCCACGAAGTTGGTGGGGCCAACGTCCTGACTTTC
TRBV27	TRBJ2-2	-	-	CASSKVDSAGELFF	TGTGCCAGCAGTAAGGTGGATTCAGCCGGGGAGCTGTTTTTT
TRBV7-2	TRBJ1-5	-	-	CVSSRTDYQPQHF	TGTGTCAGCAGTCGGACCGATTATCAGCCCCAGCATTTT
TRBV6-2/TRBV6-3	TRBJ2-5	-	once	CASSSLQFGEETQYF	TGTGCCAGCAGCTCGCTACAGTTTGGGGAAGAGACCCAGTACTTC
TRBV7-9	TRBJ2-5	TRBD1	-	CASSLPSSEGAGETQYF	TGTGCCAGCAGCTTACCCTCAAGCGAGGGGGCCGGAGAGACCCAGTACTTC
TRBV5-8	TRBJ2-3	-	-	CASSLRRDSTDTQYF	TGTGCCAGCAGCTTGAGGAGGGATAGCACAGATACGCAGTATTTT
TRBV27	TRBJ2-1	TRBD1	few	CASSSPGGGRGLDEQFF	TGTGCCAGCAGTTCCCCAGGGGGCGGCCGAGGGTTGGATGAGCAGTTCTTC
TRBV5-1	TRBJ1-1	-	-	CASSDGQDGMNTEAFF	TGCGCCAGCAGCGACGGCCAAGACGGCATGAACACTGAAGCTTTCTTT
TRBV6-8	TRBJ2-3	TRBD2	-	CASHGGGDTQYF	TGTGCCAGCCATGGGGGGGGAGATACGCAGTATTTT
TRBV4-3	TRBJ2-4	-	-	CASSQDRGGPAPSF	TGCGCCAGCAGCCAAGATCGAGGAGGGCCAGCCCCGAGCTTC
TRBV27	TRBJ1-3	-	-	CASSLTPREGNTIYF	TGTGCCAGCAGTTTAACCCCCAGGGAAGGGAACACCATATATTTT
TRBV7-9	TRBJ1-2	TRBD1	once	CASSKTGDAGEMWAESYTF	TGTGCCAGCAGCAAAACAGGGGACGCTGGCGAGATGTGGGCTGAGAGCTACACCTTC
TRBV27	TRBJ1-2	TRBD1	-	CASRPGTGVNYGYTF	TGTGCCAGCAGACCCGGGACAGGGGTCAACTATGGCTACACCTTC
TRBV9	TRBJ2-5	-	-	CASSVETGRGLETQYF	TGTGCCAGCAGCGTAGAGACGGGGCGGGGGCTGGAGACCCAGTACTTC